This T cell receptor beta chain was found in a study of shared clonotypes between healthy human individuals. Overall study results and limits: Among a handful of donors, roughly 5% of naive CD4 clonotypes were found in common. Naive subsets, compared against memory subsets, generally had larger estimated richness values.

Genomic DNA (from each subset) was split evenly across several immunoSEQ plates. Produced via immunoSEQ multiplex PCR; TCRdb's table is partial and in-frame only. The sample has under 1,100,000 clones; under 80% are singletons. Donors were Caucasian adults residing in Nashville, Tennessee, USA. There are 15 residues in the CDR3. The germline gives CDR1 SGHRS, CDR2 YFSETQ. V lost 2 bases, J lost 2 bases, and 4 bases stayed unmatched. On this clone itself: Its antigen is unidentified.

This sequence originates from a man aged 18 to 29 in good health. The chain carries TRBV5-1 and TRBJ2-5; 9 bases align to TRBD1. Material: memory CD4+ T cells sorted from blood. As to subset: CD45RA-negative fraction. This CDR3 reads CASSFLGQGQETQYF. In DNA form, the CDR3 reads TGCGCCAGCAGCTTCCTGGGACAGGGTCAAGAGACCCAGTACTTC.